Listed here are 8 T cell receptor beta chains from one sample, sequenced in a study of CD8 T cells in Susac syndrome. An amount of RNA that ranged from roughly 0.45 to 1 ug was reverse transcribed with random hexamers. TCRdb recomputed calls from the immunoSEQ multiplex PCR reads with MiXCR, one row per CDR3 protein. The sample includes 200,000 to 300,000 distinct CDR3 sequences, almost 97% seen only once; the top ten take less than 0.11%. The specimen was CD4+ T cells from PBMCs. These receptors were obtained from a human donor with Susac syndrome.

CDR3 residues: CSASGDTMNTEAFF. The CDR3 bases are TGCAGTGCTAGTGGGGACACAATGAACACTGAAGCTTTCTTT. This chain connects TRBV20-1 to TRBJ1-1, with D perhaps TRBD1 (6 bases). Germline-derived CDR1 and CDR2 are DFQATT and SNEGSKA (reference sequence). V gave up 3 bases and J gave up 0 bases, with 11 bases separating them. The CDR3 is made up of 14 amino acids.

V usage is TRBV20-1 and J usage is TRBJ2-3; 12 nucleotides match TRBD2. This CDR3 has 16 amino acids. Unmatched junction bases numbered 13, after V lost 8 bases and J lost 4 bases. Germline values: CDR1 DFQATT, CDR2 SNEGSKA (reference sequence). CDR3 residues: CSTSRTSGKEPDTQYF. DNA of the CDR3: TGCAGTACTTCTCGGACTAGCGGGAAAGAGCCAGATACGCAGTATTTT.

This chain uses TRBV29-1 with TRBJ2-3; 13 bases are a match to TRBD2. V trimming: 7 bases; J trimming: 5 bases; junction bases outside the gene matches: 18. The germline gives CDR1 SQVTM, CDR2 ANQGSEA. There are 18 residues in the CDR3. The CDR3 nucleotides read TGCAGCGCTAAAGAACTAGCGGGAGGGCCGCGCTCAGGAGATACGCAGTATTTT. Translation gives CSAKELAGGPRSGDTQYF.

V and J are TRBV6-5 and TRBJ2-2, with unresolved D. Trimming pared 9 bases from V and 7 bases from J, leaving 18 bases between. The length of the CDR3 is 14 residues. The germline gives CDR1 MNHEY, CDR2 SVGAGI. CDR3: CASFPRIPIGELFF. The CDR3 region has the DNA TGTGCCAGTTTTCCCAGGATTCCGATCGGGGAGCTGTTTTTT.

The chain uses TRBV29-1 and TRBJ2-1, with D perhaps TRBD2 (5 bases). This CDR3 comprises 14 residues. Deletions cut 4 bases from V and 2 bases from J, with 12 bases between. The germline V gene has CDR1 SQVTM and CDR2 ANQGSEA. The DNA of the CDR3 is TGCAGCGTTGTGGGAGCGGCCCCCTACAATGAGCAGTTCTTC. The encoded protein is CSVVGAAPYNEQFF.

CDR3 sequence: CASSGDRSNQPQHF. DNA of the CDR3: TGTGCCAGCAGCGGAGACAGGAGCAATCAGCCCCAGCATTTT. This rearrangement joins TRBV12-3 or TRBV12-4 to TRBJ1-5, with D perhaps TRBD1 (6 bases). CDR3 length: 14 residues. Trimming removed 6 bases from V and 1 base from J, with 10 bases in between.

The chain couples TRBV2 to TRBJ1-5; D perhaps matches TRBD1 (5 bases). Germline-derived CDR1 and CDR2 are SNHLY and FYNNEI. This CDR3 region has 15 residues. The V and J ends lost 7 bases and 6 bases respectively, with 19 bases between them. This chain's CDR3 is CASKAVGGWGQPQHF. CDR3 DNA sequence: TGTGCCAGCAAGGCCGTGGGGGGTTGGGGTCAGCCCCAGCATTTT. Complete variable domain (other parts from reference TRBV2 and TRBJ1-5): EPEVTQTPSHQVTQMGQEVILRCVPISNHLYFYWYRQILGQKVEFLVSFYNNEISEKSEIFDDQFSVERPDGSNFTLKIRSTKLEDSAMYFCASKAVGGWGQPQHFGDGTRLSIL.

The J gene is TRBJ1-1, the V gene TRBV29-1; no definite D call. Germline assignment: CDR1 SQVTM and CDR2 ANQGSEA. CDR3 length equals 13 residues. V dropped 7 bases and J dropped 4 bases, with 16 bases sitting between them. This chain's CDR3 is CSGIQGRGTEAFF. The CDR3 nucleotides read TGCAGCGGGATTCAAGGACGCGGCACTGAAGCTTTCTTT.